The 30 T cell receptor beta chains reported below all come from one sample, sequenced in a study of patients and donors after allogeneic stem cell transplantation. TCRdb recomputed calls from the RT-PCR reads with MiXCR, one row per CDR3 protein. Here the sample spans about 150,000 distinct CDR3 sequences, 37% being singletons. What was sequenced was blood, either unsorted or a sorted T cell fraction (not recorded which). The source of these receptors is a human donor who was either an allogeneic HSCT recipient or a stem cell or donor lymphocyte infusion donor (not recorded which). It is not recorded whose cells these are; they may come from a transplant donor.

This clonotype came up many times. V gene TRBV5-1 combines with J gene TRBJ2-3; D might be TRBD2 (5 bases). Germline-derived CDR1 and CDR2 are SGHRS and YFSETQ. V was pared by 6 bases and J by 6 bases, with 8 bases between. The CDR3 is 11 residues long. DNA for the CDR3: TGCGCCAGCAATGTAGCGGATACGCAGTATTTT. Translating it yields CASNVADTQYF.

This rearrangement joins TRBV10-2 to TRBJ1-5; D not certain. Germline V gene sequence: CDR1 WSHSY, CDR2 SAAADI. This CDR3 region has 15 residues. V was cut by 4 bases and J by 0 bases, with 10 bases left in between. This CDR3 is CASSAGSDSNQPQHF. CDR3 DNA sequence: TGCGCCAGCAGTGCGGGTTCCGATAGCAATCAGCCCCAGCATTTT.

The chain recombines TRBV7-3 with TRBJ2-5; either TRBD1 or TRBD2 may supply D (5 bases each). Per germline, CDR1 SGHTA and CDR2 FQGTGA. V lost 1 base and J lost 9, with 12 bases in between. The CDR3 is 13 amino acids. CDR3 in amino acids: CASSLNWGGPQYF. The CDR3 bases are TGTGCCAGCAGCTTAAATTGGGGCGGGCCCCAGTACTTC.

The chain has TRBV9 and TRBJ2-7, with a possible D match to TRBD2 (5 bases). The CDR3 contains 14 residues. V was trimmed by 4 bases and J by 0 bases, leaving 11 bases between them. The germline V gene has CDR1 SGDLS and CDR2 YYNGEE. This chain's CDR3 is CASSLRLHSYEQYV. The DNA for the CDR3 is TGTGCCAGCAGCCTCAGACTACACTCCTACGAGCAGTACGTC.

The gene calls are TRBV4-3 and TRBJ1-1, with 10 bases aligning to TRBD1. Germline V gene sequence: CDR1 LGHNA, CDR2 YSLEER. Trimming cost V 7 bases and J 3 bases; bases outside gene matches: 8. This CDR3 has 15 residues. Here the CDR3 DNA reads TGCGCCAGCACGATGTTCGGGACAGGGGACACTGAAGCTTTCTTT. Translation gives CASTMFGTGDTEAFF.

This chain links TRBV19 with TRBJ1-2; no firm D call. The CDR3 spans 14 residues. From germline, CDR1 is LNHDA and CDR2 SQIVND (reference sequence). The V and J ends lost 3 bases and 2 bases respectively, with 10 bases between them. The CDR3 DNA is TGTGCCAGTAGTATCATCGAGGTGAACTATGGCTACACCTTC. Amino acid sequence: CASSIIEVNYGYTF. The full variable domain, in which reference TRBV19 and TRBJ1-2 provide the parts outside the CDR3, is DGGITQSPKYLFRKEGQNVTLSCEQNLNHDAMYWYRQDPGQGLRLIYYSQIVNDFQKGDIAEGYSVSREKKESFPLTVTSAQKNPTAFYLCASSIIEVNYGYTFGSGTRLTVV.

The sample holds a few counts of this clonotype. The chain recombines TRBV12-3 or TRBV12-4 with TRBJ1-5; possibly TRBD1 for D (5 bases). The CDR3 contains 16 residues. Trimming left V 7 bases short and J 1 base short, with 17 bases between. The CDR3 bases are TGTGCCAGCATCCCCGACAGAGCCTCCAGCAATCAGCCCCAGCATTTT. Translating it yields CASIPDRASSNQPQHF.

The CDR3, as DNA: TGTGCCAGCAGCGCGACAGGGGTTAATGAAAAACTGTTTTTT. This codes for CASSATGVNEKLFF. The rearrangement joins TRBV9 to TRBJ1-4; 8 bases are a match to TRBD1. Per the germline V gene, CDR1 is SGDLS and CDR2 is YYNGEE. This CDR3 spans 14 amino acids. V shed 3 bases and J 4 bases; nucleotides not matched to a gene: 2.

This chain's CDR3 is CASSFEPGRGDYGYTF. Here the CDR3 DNA reads TGTGCCAGCAGTTTCGAACCAGGGAGGGGGGACTATGGCTACACCTTC. The chain has TRBV27 and TRBJ1-2; TRBD1 is a possible D gene (6 bases). Trimming took 3 bases from V and 3 from J, leaving 17 bases between them. The CDR3 length is 16 residues. Germline CDR1 is MNHEY and CDR2 is SMNVEV (reference sequence).

The V gene is TRBV28, the J gene TRBJ1-1; the D gene is possibly TRBD1 (6 bases). The CDR3 runs to 15 residues. Deletions cut 1 base from V and 4 bases from J, with 13 bases between. Germline V CDR1 and CDR2: MDHEN, SYDVKM. CDR3 sequence (DNA): TGTGCCAGCAGTTTATACGTGACGGGGGCCACTGAAGCTTTCTTT. Translating gives CASSLYVTGATEAFF.

This rearrangement joins TRBV4-2 to TRBJ1-1; D call uncertain. This CDR3 spans 12 amino acids. V was pared by 1 base and J by 6 bases, with 6 bases between. The germline CDR1 and CDR2 sequences are LGHNA and YNFKEQ. The CDR3 loop reads CASSQGGAEAFF. The CDR3, as DNA: TGTGCCAGCAGCCAAGGTGGGGCTGAAGCTTTCTTT.

A few counts support this clonotype. The chain combines TRBV6-6 with TRBJ2-7; D is unresolved. V shed 6 bases and J shed 2 bases, with 11 bases lying between them. The CDR3 runs 13 residues. The V gene's germline CDR1 is MNHNY and CDR2 SVGAGI (reference sequence). The CDR3 DNA follows: TGTGCCAGCAGGACCCCATGGCCCTACGAGCAGTACTTC. Translation: CASRTPWPYEQYF.

The V call is TRBV18, the J call TRBJ2-7, with D maybe TRBD2 (7 bases). Germline V gives CDR1 KGHSH, CDR2 LQKENI. Trimming removed 5 bases at V and 3 bases at J, with 17 bases between. The CDR3 sequence is 15 residues long. CDR3 DNA sequence: TGTGCCAGCTCAACAAACGCGGGGGCAAACTACGAGCAGTACTTC. It specifies CASSTNAGANYEQYF.

The chain joins TRBV6-5 to TRBJ2-5; 7 bases fit TRBD1. The germline V gene has CDR1 MNHEY and CDR2 SVGAGI. V lost 6 bases to trimming and J lost 5 bases; unmatched junction nucleotides: 6. The CDR3 runs to 13 residues. The CDR3 region has the DNA TGTGCCAGCAGCTACCAGGGGGTTGAGACCCAGTACTTC. It translates to CASSYQGVETQYF.

This clonotype came up a few times. The chain carries TRBV20-1 and TRBJ2-2; D is ambiguous. V lost 0 bases and J lost 0, with 2 bases in between. Per germline, CDR1 DFQATT and CDR2 SNEGSKA (reference sequence). The CDR3 consists of 13 residues. CDR3 nucleotides: TGCAGTGCTAGAGACACGAACACCGGGGAGCTGTTTTTT. It encodes CSARDTNTGELFF.

This clonotype was seen a handful of times. This rearrangement joins TRBV28 to TRBJ2-1; D unclear. CDR1 is MDHEN, CDR2 SYDVKM, per germline. The CDR3 contains 14 residues. Trimming pared 8 bases from V and 0 bases from J, leaving 11 bases between. In DNA, the CDR3 is TGTGCCAGCCAAGGACGGAGCTCCTACAATGAGCAGTTCTTC. Amino acids: CASQGRSSYNEQFF.

The gene calls are TRBV12-3 or TRBV12-4 and TRBJ1-1; TRBD1 matches at 8 bases. V gave up 7 bases and J gave up 0 bases; unmatched junction bases: 13. The CDR3 spans 17 residues. The CDR3 bases are TGTGCCAGCACCAACAGGGGGAAGATAAACCTGAACACTGAAGCTTTCTTT. This translates into CASTNRGKINLNTEAFF.

This clonotype was seen a handful of times. The chain combines TRBV13 with TRBJ1-5; D may be TRBD1 (6 bases). The CDR3 runs 13 residues. The ends were cut back, 3 bases at V and 7 bases at J, with 10 bases in the middle. Germline V gene sequence: CDR1 PRHDT, CDR2 FYEKMQ (reference sequence). In DNA, the CDR3 is TGTGCCAGCAGCTTGGGCAGGGGACAGCCCCAGCATTTT. This gives the protein CASSLGRGQPQHF.

The CDR3 DNA reads as TGTGCCACCAGGTTCCCGGACATAATGGTCTACGAGCAGTACGTC. Its translation: CATRFPDIMVYEQYV. This rearrangement joins TRBV24-1 to TRBJ2-7, with D possibly being TRBD1 (5 bases). The CDR3 length is 15 residues. From germline, CDR1 is KGHDR and CDR2 SFDVKD. With 7 bases removed from V and 3 bases from J, the gap between germline ends came to 18 bases.

This clonotype was observed a handful of times. This sequence joins TRBV20-1 and TRBJ2-1, with 7 bases identical to TRBD1. V lost 5 bases and J lost 15; bases outside the gene matches: 7. The CDR3 extends over 10 amino acids. The germline V gene encodes CDR1 DFQATT and CDR2 SNEGSKA (reference sequence). The CDR3 sequence is CSALGGYAFF. CDR3 in DNA: TGCAGTGCTCTAGGGGGCTACGCGTTCTTC.

The chain recombines TRBV29-1 with TRBJ1-2; D possibly corresponds to TRBD1 (5 bases). Germline loops: CDR1 SQVTM, CDR2 ANQGSEA. The CDR3 totals 11 residues. The germline V and J ends were trimmed by 5 bases and 8 bases, with 12 bases remaining between them. The CDR3 is CSVPGGRGYTF. CDR3 nucleotide sequence: TGCAGCGTTCCCGGGGGAAGAGGCTACACCTTC.

This clonotype came up a few times. The chain couples TRBV5-1 to TRBJ1-1; the D is unclear. The CDR3 covers 12 residues. Germline V CDR1 and CDR2: SGHRS, YFSETQ. V gave up 2 bases and J gave up 6 bases, with 8 bases separating them. CDR3 coding DNA: TGCGCCAGCAGCTTAATCGCCTCTGAAGCTTTCTTT. Its protein is CASSLIASEAFF.

This chain joins TRBV11-2 and TRBJ1-2; weak D call: TRBD1 (5 bases). Germline assignment: CDR1 SGHAT and CDR2 FQNNGV. The CDR3 is 14 residues long. V dropped 11 bases and J dropped 2 bases, with 18 bases sitting between them. The CDR3 DNA follows: TGTGCCTCTAGGACACTCCTCGGGAACTATGGCTACACCTTC. Translating gives CASRTLLGNYGYTF.

The genes are TRBV27 and TRBJ2-3, with no clear D. The CDR3 extends over 14 amino acids. Germline-derived CDR1 and CDR2 are MNHEY and SMNVEV (reference sequence). V shed 2 bases and J shed 7 bases, with 13 bases lying between them. CDR3 sequence (DNA): TGTGCCAGCAGTTTAGGCAGTCTTTCTTATACGCAGTATTTT. Translating gives CASSLGSLSYTQYF.

This chain joins TRBV3-1 and TRBJ1-3, with a tentative D call TRBD1 (5 bases). Per germline, CDR1 LGHDT and CDR2 YNNKEL (reference sequence). Trimming removed 1 base at V and 2 bases at J, with 9 bases between. The CDR3 sequence is 15 residues long. CDR3 DNA sequence: TGTGCCAGCAGCCAAGCGGCAGGGACTGGAAACACCATATATTTT. Translation gives CASSQAAGTGNTIYF.

In its sample, this clonotype was seen a few times. This rearrangement joins TRBV28 to TRBJ1-3; D is possibly TRBD1 (6 bases). The CDR3 is 14 residues long. V lost 3 bases and J 4 bases, leaving 10 bases between the germline ends. Germline V lookup: CDR1 MDHEN, CDR2 SYDVKM. The CDR3 protein is CASSLRGLGNTIYF. The CDR3, as DNA: TGTGCCAGCAGTTTGCGGGGGCTCGGAAACACCATATATTTT.

The chain recombines TRBV24-1 with TRBJ1-5; weak D call: TRBD1 (5 bases). The germline V gene has CDR1 KGHDR and CDR2 SFDVKD. V was trimmed by 7 bases and J by 2 bases, leaving 14 bases between them. The CDR3 runs 15 residues. The CDR3 region is CATSGSGDGNQPQHF. Written as DNA, the CDR3 is TGTGCCACCAGCGGGTCGGGGGACGGCAATCAGCCCCAGCATTTT.

This clonotype came up once. The V gene is TRBV28, the J gene TRBJ2-5; D is possibly TRBD2 (6 bases). V lost 2 bases, J lost 6 bases, and 7 bases lay in between. This CDR3 is built from 12 residues. Germline V gene lookup returns CDR1 MDHEN and CDR2 SYDVKM. The CDR3 protein is CASSLSGQTQYF. CDR3 DNA sequence: TGTGCCAGCAGTTTAAGCGGGCAGACCCAGTACTTC.

J is TRBJ2-5 and V is TRBV18, with a weak D call TRBD1 (5 bases). Germline-derived CDR1 and CDR2 are KGHSH and LQKENI. V was cut by 3 bases and J by 2 bases, with 7 bases left in between. The CDR3 is 13 amino acids. CDR3 residues: CASSPQGQETQYF. Written as DNA, the CDR3 is TGTGCCAGCTCACCTCAGGGACAAGAGACCCAGTACTTC. The variable domain in full, completed from reference TRBV18 and TRBJ2-5, reads NAGVMQNPRHLVRRRGQEARLRCSPMKGHSHVYWYRQLPEEGLKFMVYLQKENIIDESGMPKERFSAEFPKEGPSILRIQQVVRGDSAAYFCASSPQGQETQYFGPGTRLLVL.

For this clonotype: A single base separates this from a much larger clone, so it may be a read error. The rearrangement uses TRBV28 and TRBJ1-6; TRBD1 matches at 10 bases. V dropped 6 bases and J dropped 6; count of bases not matched to a gene: 2. CDR3 length equals 14 residues. Germline values: CDR1 MDHEN, CDR2 SYDVKM. DNA of the CDR3: TGTGCCAGCAGCCGGGACAGGGGTAATTCACCCCTCCACTTT. Protein product: CASSRDRGNSPLHF. Full variable domain (rest looked up from reference TRBV28 and TRBJ1-6): DVKVTQSSRYLVKRTGEKVFLECVQDMDHENMFWYRQDPGLGLRLIYFSYDVKMKEKGDIPEGYSVSREKKERFSLILESASTNQTSMYLCASSRDRGNSPLHFGNGTRLTVT.